In its sample, the clone carrying this T cell receptor (beta chain) was seen a few times. One entry per CDR3 protein results from TCRdb running MiXCR on the 5' RACE reads. In the table there are fewer than 400,000 distinct CDR3 sequences, 16% of which are singletons. This record comes from a study of T-cell memory formation after mild COVID-19. Per germline, CDR1 SNHLY and CDR2 FYNNEI. The trim removed 8 bases at V and 6 bases at J, leaving 10 bases unmatched. The CDR3 runs 14 residues. Sequencing was carried out using PBMCs or a T cell subset sorted from them (not recorded which). The TCR sequence derives from a young man who had mild COVID-19 (a few samples of this study predate the infection). Cell type and time point are not known. The V call is TRBV2, the J call TRBJ2-5; 9 bases match TRBD2. CDR3 nucleotides: TGTGCCAGCGGGGACCATAGCGGGGGAAAGACCCAGTACTTC. This encodes CASGDHSGGKTQYF.